Included here is one T cell receptor (beta chain) sequence, with context. The clone's antigen remains unknown. A much larger clonotype is one base distant, so this may be a read error. In total, roughly 670 healthy bone marrow donors made up the cohort. All cohort members were sampled while nominally healthy, although unrecorded immune exposures were likely present. The donor was CMV seronegative and belonged to the group of over 350 seronegative cohort members. A peripheral blood sample was provided by each donor, and peripheral blood mononuclear cells were used for TCR beta sequencing. Genomic DNA extraction from the blood cell samples was performed with the Qiagen DNeasy Blood Extraction Kit. Libraries were made using the immunoSEQ multiplex PCR assay. A mixture of 60 forward primers for TCR Vbeta segments and 13 reverse primers for TCR Jbeta segments was used in the multiplex PCR. A multiplex PCR assay on genomic DNA amplified the CDR3 region of rearranged TCR beta genes. Amplified TCR beta libraries were sequenced as 87-base-pair reads on the Illumina HiSeq System. The authors' analysis ran thus. Across the 666 repertoires, a later analysis counted 60 million to 90 million unique TCR beta chains, about 10 million of which were shared by at least two donors. Raw reads were error-corrected and collapsed into unique sequences by a nearest-neighbor algorithm in which closely related sequences were merged to remove PCR and sequencing errors. CDR3 sequences were aligned to IMGT reference sequences to assign V, D and J gene segments. For a sequence to be retained, at least a six-nucleotide match to both a V gene segment and a J gene segment was required. Rearrangements were called productive when the CDR3 lacked stop codons and stayed in frame with V and J; all others were non-productive. Following IMGT convention, CDR3 was defined as the stretch from the second conserved V-encoded cysteine to the conserved J-encoded phenylalanine. The earlier analysis of fewer than 750 of the donors excluded sequences that lacked an unambiguous match to a single V gene segment. In an earlier analysis of 450 to 750 of the donors, a V segment was called functional when productive rearrangements were above 56.7%, and segregating when the standard deviation between donors exceeded 5%. To diagnose cytomegalovirus status from the catalog of TCR beta chain sequences, a statistical classification framework was built. A later analysis assigned V and J genes by comparing TCR nucleotide sequences with IMGT/GENE-DB human TR gene sequences. The TCRdist pipeline was used in a later analysis to assign CDR3 sequences and most-parsimonious VDJ recombination scenarios. In a later analysis, each TCR beta chain was defined by its CDR3 amino acid sequence together with its V-gene family, and reads without a unique V-gene family were excluded. In a later analysis, fewer than 600 highly shared, low-generation-probability nucleotide sequences were removed to address suspected cross-contamination and a sequencing artifact. In a later analysis, a clonal expansion index was calculated for each public chain from normalized within-repertoire ranks of inferred template counts. A later analysis computed generation probabilities with a VDJ recombination model fitted to out-of-frame rearrangements, and checked the results against IGoR. In a later analysis, hypergeometric tests were used to score TCR-TCR, TCR-HLA and TCR-CMV co-occurrence, with a repertoire-size bias correction applied to TCR pairs. A later analysis estimated false discovery rates by permuting HLA or CMV assignments 20 times. A later analysis grouped co-occurring TCRs with DBSCAN, adding TCRdist sequence similarity when clustering within HLA-allele-positive subsets. Co-occurrence clustering excluded repertoires with fewer than 30,000 or more than 120,000 public chains, plus five with anomalous nucleotide sharing. TCRdb mirrors the immuneACCESS table, restricted to in-frame sequences. Some clones are absent from its copies; in checked studies, under half trace to an unresolved V gene, and the reason for the others is unknown. That table supplies the V and J calls and clone size; D and trimming were determined from the DNA. This sample gives 200,000 to 250,000 clones in total; about 77% of them show up just once. The ten most abundant clones make up 1.8% of the sample.

The CDR3 sequence holds 14 residues, the cysteine and phenylalanine included. Only the CDR3 region is kept as DNA, spanning 42 bases read in frame from base 1. Trimming costs V 7 bases and J 7 bases, and their ends lie 20 bases apart. CDR1 SQVTM and CDR2 ANQGSEA were looked up in the germline V gene. This record comes from a study of cytomegalovirus exposure and HLA in healthy donors (TCRdb year 2017). A note on the overall study: According to an earlier analysis of around 600 of the donors, some 180 million T cells yielded approximately 120 million unique TCR beta sequences and about 300 Gb of sequence data. An early release covering roughly 600 HLA-typed donors comprised about 310 gigabases of sequencing data and around 85 million unique TCR sequences. Among the approximately 420 genotyped donors, more than 70% belonged to the genetic ancestry cluster associated with self-reported Caucasian donors. The study aimed to test whether signatures of past pathogen exposure could be identified by cataloging public T cell receptors. Using immunosequencing, the study profiled T cell repertoires from 500 to 800 subjects and related those repertoires to cytomegalovirus serostatus. A separate validation cohort of approximately 120 different subjects was used in addition to the roughly 720-subject first cohort. To predict cytomegalovirus infection status, the study brought together high-throughput TCR immunosequencing, statistical association of individual TCRs with disease status, and machine learning. A later analysis re-analyzed previously published TCR beta repertoires from 666 donors and added high-resolution HLA genotyping to study TCR occurrence patterns. Rather than using new phenotypic data, the later analysis identified candidate immune exposures from TCR beta sequences and from how often those sequences occurred across donors. An earlier analysis of several hundred of the donors used high-throughput TCR beta sequencing to judge whether each TCR beta V gene segment behaved as functional or pseudogenic. Donor age, sex, ethnicity and CMV serostatus were compiled together with the repertoire data. In a later genetic analysis, genome-wide SNP genotypes for about 55% of the 666 donors were used, and that subset was treated as a discovery cohort. All discovery cohort repertoires had been generated on a single sequencing platform. Class I and class II HLA loci were covered by the typing at four-digit resolution. Typing coverage differed by locus: A, B, C, DRB1 and DQB1 were typed in roughly 620-640 donors, DQA1 in approximately 520, DPA1 in around 610, and DPB1 in around 490. Several DR-DQ haplotypes were handled as single units for association and clustering because linkage in the cohort was strong. Across 300 to 500 genotyped donors of the cohort, an average of about 200,000 unique TCR beta nucleotide sequences per donor were sequenced, and roughly 18% of those sequences were non-productive.

The paper's findings and limits, for the study overall: HLA typing was unavailable for some donors at each locus, so association tests used only the typed subset. In vitro tests confirmed that three of the cytomegalovirus-associated TCR beta chains recognize cytomegalovirus antigens. Compared with equally common non-associated chains, HLA-associated TCR beta chains in a later analysis were more clonally expanded and had lower generation probabilities. In a later genetic analysis, fewer N-insertions in productive TCRs were reported among donors in an Asian-associated ancestry cluster than the roughly 710-donor mean. Most TCR sequences were seen in very few donors, while some public TCRs were found in many individuals. In an earlier analysis of 587 of the donors, most TCR beta V segments appeared in productive rearrangements about 87% or about 30% of the time, broadly matching IMGT annotations. The sequencing pipeline was judged likely to have produced a cluster of highly shared sequence variants as a technical artifact. Assigning TCR associations to individual alleles was difficult when HLA alleles, especially DR and DQ, strongly co-occurred. The 87-base-pair reads could not distinguish some IMGT-functional V segments, including TRBV6-2 and TRBV6-3, so those segments were excluded. A later analysis reported that several top co-occurrence clusters appeared linked to parvovirus B19, influenza, CMV and Epstein-Barr virus. This cohort had only TCR beta chains sequenced, and the lack of alpha or paired-chain data limited which features could be detected. According to the authors, the approach could potentially be generalized to other disease states and immunological phenotypes. A further reported finding was that TCR beta sequences accurately predicted the HLA-A and HLA-B alleles for most subjects in the first cohort. Linkage disequilibrium might explain the correlated functional status among segregating V segments, but an unknown experimental factor could not be ruled out. A later analysis found that most CMV-associated TCR beta chains appeared HLA-restricted, with HLA associations seemingly driven largely by CMV exposure. For the cohort, immune exposure information was limited to CMV serostatus. A later analysis associated 16,951 TCR beta sequences with specific HLA alleles at a false discovery rate of 0.05. The study gave a list of 150 to 200 TCR beta chains associated with cytomegalovirus. An association between a missense DCLRE1C variant and V-gene and J-gene trimming of TCR beta chains was found in a later genetic analysis and replicated in an independent cohort. Because counts were too low, around 17 rarely observed V segments, including chromosome 9 orphons, were left out of the earlier analysis of 587 of the donors. In a later analysis, the rate of TCR association differed among HLA loci, with DRB1 alleles having the most associated TCRs and HLA-C alleles having the fewest. Presence/absence analyses assumed roughly uniform sequencing depth across donors, an assumption that may not hold. The classifier was reported to diagnose cytomegalovirus status with high specificity and sensitivity in both the original cohort and the validation cohort.

The sample taken for sequencing was PBMCs. The source of this sequence is a woman aged 25 to 45 in good health and CMV-seronegative. The chain uses TRBV29-1 and TRBJ2-1; a tentative D call is TRBD2 (5 bases match). The nucleotides are TGCAGCGCCACTGAGAGGGAGTTTAGGAATGAGCAGTTCTTC. Its translation reads: CSATEREFRNEQFF.